This is a list of T cell receptor beta chains from one sample in a study of shared clonotypes between healthy human individuals. TCRdb's copy holds only in-frame clones and misses some; the assay was immunoSEQ multiplex PCR. The sample gives around 530,000 clones, roughly four fifths of which show up once; approximately 12% is in the top ten. The sequenced material came from PBMCs. Receptor source: a woman aged 40 to 50 in good health. Some clones in this sample may be carry-over from other donors' samples. Each CDR3 is given with its conserved first and last residue. The D gene is left open where the match is weak. Clone size, where shown, is once, few, many, or a class for clones that have expanded.

V gene	clone size	D gene	J gene	CDR3 DNA	CDR3 protein
TRBV7-3	-	-	TRBJ1-1	TGTGCCAGCAGCGTTGACCTGAACACTGAAGCTTTCTTT	CASSVDLNTEAFF
TRBV7-2	-	-	TRBJ1-5	TGTGCCAGCAGCCCCAACCTCAATCAGCCCCAGCATTTT	CASSPNLNQPQHF
TRBV5-6	few	-	TRBJ2-2	TGTGCCAGCATCCGGGCGTTTGCCAGGCCCGCTACACCCACCGGGGAGCTGTTTTTT	CASIRAFARPATPTGELFF
TRBV2	-	TRBD1	TRBJ2-5	TGTGCCAGCAGCCTGGACAGGGGAAGCCAAGAGACCCAGTACTTC	CASSLDRGSQETQYF
TRBV18	-	-	TRBJ2-5	TGTGCCAGCTCACCTTCGCGGAGGGCTGGAGAGACCCAGTACTTC	CASSPSRRAGETQYF
TRBV11-3	-	-	TRBJ2-2	TGTGCCAGCTCGCCCGTTGGCACCGGGGAGCTGTTTTTT	CASSPVGTGELFF
TRBV6-6	-	-	TRBJ1-1	TGTGCCAGCAGTTACCGGGGAGGGGGTAGCACTGAAGCTTTCTTT	CASSYRGGGSTEAFF
TRBV6-4	once	TRBD2	TRBJ2-2	TGTGCCAGCAAGGAGACTAGCGTCAACACCGGGGAGCTGTTTTTT	CASKETSVNTGELFF
TRBV2	-	TRBD1	TRBJ1-3	TGTGCCAGCCGGGACAGTCCTGGAAACACCATATATTTT	CASRDSPGNTIYF
TRBV25-1	-	-	TRBJ2-3	TGTGCCAGCAGTGAATATCACACAGATACGCAGTATTTT	CASSEYHTDTQYF
TRBV2	-	-	TRBJ2-2	TGTGCCAGCAAGGGTCTCGCGAACACCGGGGAGCTGTTTTTT	CASKGLANTGELFF
TRBV5-1	-	-	TRBJ1-2	TGCGCCAGCAGCGGGGGACGGAGGTACTATGGCTACACCTTC	CASSGGRRYYGYTF
TRBV6-6	few	-	TRBJ2-5	TGTGCCAGCAGTTACCTAAGGGCAGGCCACCAAGAGACCCAGTACTTC	CASSYLRAGHQETQYF
TRBV11-2	few	-	TRBJ1-5	TGTGCCAGCAGCTTAGGTAGGGGACGTAGCAATCAGCCCCAGCATTTT	CASSLGRGRSNQPQHF
TRBV30	-	TRBD1	TRBJ1-3	TGTGCCTGGAGTGCCGTCCACAGGGGAGGGGGAAACACCATATATTTT	CAWSAVHRGGGNTIYF
TRBV4-2	once	TRBD2	TRBJ2-7	TGTGCCAGCAGCGATAGCGGGAGGGCCGGCGAGCAGTACTTC	CASSDSGRAGEQYF
TRBV13	many	-	TRBJ1-2	TGTGCCAGCAGCTTAGGGTATGGCTACACCTTC	CASSLGYGYTF
TRBV28	-	-	TRBJ1-3	TGTGCCAGCATCTTGGGGGTATCCGGAAACACCATATATTTT	CASILGVSGNTIYF
TRBV13	-	TRBD2	TRBJ2-7	TGTGCCAGCAGCTTAGGCGTTCGGCGGGAGAGGCCCTACGAGCAGTACTTC	CASSLGVRRERPYEQYF
TRBV2	-	TRBD1	TRBJ1-5	TGTGCCAGCAGAAGGACAGGCGGTAATCAGCCCCAGCATTTT	CASRRTGGNQPQHF
TRBV2	few	TRBD1	TRBJ1-2	TGTGCCAGCAGTGAACCCTATGGACAGGGGACGGAGGGCTACACCTTC	CASSEPYGQGTEGYTF
TRBV10-2	few	TRBD1	TRBJ2-2	TGCGCCAGCAGTGAGTCGAGAGACAGGGGATCCGGGGAGCTGTTTTTT	CASSESRDRGSGELFF
TRBV2	-	-	TRBJ1-1	TGTGCCAGCAGAAGGGAGAACACTGAAGCTTTCTTT	CASRRENTEAFF
TRBV27	-	-	TRBJ2-3	TGTGCCAGCAGTTTAGGGGACACAGATACGCAGTATTTT	CASSLGDTDTQYF
TRBV7-3	-	-	TRBJ2-5	TGTGCCAGCAGCCTTGCGGGAGAGACCCAGTACTTC	CASSLAGETQYF
TRBV6-4	few	TRBD2	TRBJ2-2	TGTGCCAGCAGTGACTCAGGGCTAGCGGGAGGTCACACCGGGGAGCTGTTTTTT	CASSDSGLAGGHTGELFF
TRBV15	many	TRBD1	TRBJ1-6	TGTGCCACCAGCAGAAGAACAGGGGGTCGATCACCCCTCCACTTT	CATSRRTGGRSPLHF
TRBV11-1	-	-	TRBJ1-2	TGTGCCAGCAGCCCCGGGCCGGGCTGGGACTATGGCTACACCTTC	CASSPGPGWDYGYTF
TRBV18	-	-	TRBJ2-5	TGTGCCAGCTCACCACCGGGTCAGGGTTCGGAGACCCAGTACTTC	CASSPPGQGSETQYF
TRBV5-4	-	TRBD1	TRBJ1-5	TGTGCCAGCAGCCTCTCCACGGGACAGGGTCTTAGCAATCAGCCCCAGCATTTT	CASSLSTGQGLSNQPQHF
TRBV6-5	few	-	TRBJ1-2	TGTGCCAGCAGTTACACCAGGTTTGATGGCTACACCTTC	CASSYTRFDGYTF
TRBV5-1	-	TRBD2	TRBJ2-2	TGCGCCAGCAGCTTAATAGCGGGGCCGAACACCGGGGAGCTGTTTTTT	CASSLIAGPNTGELFF
TRBV4-1	-	-	TRBJ2-7	TGCGCCAGCAGCCAAGAACTCGGCAGCGCTTCCTACGAGCAGTACTTC	CASSQELGSASYEQYF
TRBV6-5	-	-	TRBJ2-7	TGTGCCAGCAGTTACAGTGGGTCTTACGAGCAGTACTTC	CASSYSGSYEQYF
TRBV5-4	-	TRBD1	TRBJ1-2	TGTGCCAGCAGCTTGGCCACGACAGGGGATTATGGCTACACCTTC	CASSLATTGDYGYTF
TRBV4-1	-	-	TRBJ2-1	TGCGCCAGCAGCCAACCCAATGAGCAGTTCTTC	CASSQPNEQFF
TRBV7-2	-	-	TRBJ1-1	TGTGCCAGCAGCTTAGGGCCCGGGTCGACTGAAGCTTTCTTT	CASSLGPGSTEAFF
TRBV4-1	-	-	TRBJ2-1	TGCGCCAGCGGCCAAGCGGAAGCGGGTAAGCAGTTCTTC	CASGQAEAGKQFF
TRBV10-2	-	-	TRBJ2-1	TGCGCCAGCACCCTCGACTCCTACAATGAGCAGTTCTTC	CASTLDSYNEQFF